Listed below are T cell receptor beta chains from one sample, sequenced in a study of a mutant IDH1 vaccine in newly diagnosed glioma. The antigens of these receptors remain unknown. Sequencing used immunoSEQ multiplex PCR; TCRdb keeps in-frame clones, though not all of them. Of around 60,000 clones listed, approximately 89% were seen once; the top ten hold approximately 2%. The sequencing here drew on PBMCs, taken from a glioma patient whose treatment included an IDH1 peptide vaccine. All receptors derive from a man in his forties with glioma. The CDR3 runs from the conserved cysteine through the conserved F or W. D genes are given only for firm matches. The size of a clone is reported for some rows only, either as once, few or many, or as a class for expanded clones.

CDR3: CASSWGNNEQFF
DNA: TGCGCCAGCAGCTGGGGGAACAATGAGCAGTTCTTC
length: 12
D: NA
V: TRBV5-1
J: TRBJ2-1
size: NA

CDR3: CASSPGPDRGTEAFF
DNA: TGCGCCAGCAGCCCAGGGCCTGACAGGGGAACTGAAGCTTTCTTT
length: 15
D: TRBD1
V: TRBV5-1
J: TRBJ1-1
size: once

CDR3: CASSTSGSPYNEQFF
DNA: TGTGCCAGTAGTACTAGCGGGAGCCCCTACAATGAGCAGTTCTTC
length: 15
D: TRBD2
V: TRBV19
J: TRBJ2-1
size: NA

CDR3: CASSLDPESPLHF
DNA: TGTGCCAGCAGCTTAGACCCCGAATCACCCCTCCACTTT
length: 13
D: NA
V: TRBV11-2
J: TRBJ1-6
size: NA

CDR3: CASSLEGLRGTEAFF
DNA: TGTGCCAGCAGCTTAGAAGGGTTGCGAGGAACTGAAGCTTTCTTT
length: 15
D: NA
V: TRBV7-9
J: TRBJ1-1
size: NA

CDR3: CASSLTSGSLAYNEQFF
DNA: TGTGCCAGCAGTCTGACTAGCGGGAGTTTAGCCTACAATGAGCAGTTCTTC
length: 17
D: TRBD2
V: TRBV27
J: TRBJ2-1
size: NA

CDR3: CASSLGGVNTEAFF
DNA: TGTGCCAGCAGCTTAGGAGGAGTGAACACTGAAGCTTTCTTT
length: 14
D: NA
V: TRBV7-6
J: TRBJ1-1
size: NA

CDR3: CASSLGTGYGYTF
DNA: TGCGCCAGCAGTCTTGGGACAGGCTATGGCTACACCTTC
length: 13
D: TRBD1
V: TRBV10-2
J: TRBJ1-2
size: few

CDR3: CASGLQGGAIAFF
DNA: TGTGCCAGTGGGTTACAGGGAGGTGCGATAGCTTTCTTT
length: 13
D: NA
V: TRBV19
J: TRBJ1-1
size: NA

CDR3: CASRPSWDPRIQYF
DNA: TGTGCCAGCAGGCCCTCCTGGGACCCACGTATTCAGTACTTC
length: 14
D: NA
V: TRBV6-5
J: TRBJ2-4
size: NA

CDR3: CASRAGTNIGGELFF
DNA: TGTGCCAGCAGAGCAGGGACAAATATCGGAGGGGAGCTGTTTTTT
length: 15
D: NA
V: TRBV27
J: TRBJ2-2
size: NA

CDR3: CASSVGQGRAGNTIYF
DNA: TGTGCCAGCAGCGTTGGGCAGGGAAGGGCTGGAAACACCATATATTTT
length: 16
D: NA
V: TRBV9
J: TRBJ1-3
size: NA

CDR3: CASSSRANYNEQFF
DNA: TGTGCCAGCAGCTCCCGGGCCAACTACAATGAGCAGTTCTTC
length: 14
D: NA
V: TRBV7-2
J: TRBJ2-1
size: NA

CDR3: CATSRGPMADNIQYF
DNA: TGTGCCACCAGCAGAGGTCCCATGGCCGATAACATTCAGTACTTC
length: 15
D: NA
V: TRBV15
J: TRBJ2-4
size: NA

CDR3: CASSEAGGADTQYF
DNA: TGTGCCAGCAGTGAAGCCGGGGGGGCAGATACGCAGTATTTT
length: 14
D: TRBD2
V: TRBV6-1
J: TRBJ2-3
size: medium-sized

CDR3: CASSLLRISYNEQFF
DNA: TGTGCCAGCAGTTTATTGCGGATCTCCTACAATGAGCAGTTCTTC
length: 15
D: NA
V: TRBV28
J: TRBJ2-1
size: NA

CDR3: CASRPGQGVRNQPQHF
DNA: TGTGCCAGTAGACCCGGACAGGGGGTGAGAAATCAGCCCCAGCATTTT
length: 16
D: TRBD1
V: TRBV19
J: TRBJ1-5
size: NA

CDR3: CASSQDLNRVLYF
DNA: TGCGCCAGCAGCCAAGATTTAAACAGGGTCTTGTACTTC
length: 13
D: NA
V: TRBV4-3
J: TRBJ2-7
size: NA

CDR3: CASSGMDRGINTEAFF
DNA: TGTGCCAGCAGTGGCATGGACAGGGGGATTAACACTGAAGCTTTCTTT
length: 16
D: TRBD1
V: TRBV6-1
J: TRBJ1-1
size: few

CDR3: CASKTGLGTDTQYF
DNA: TGTGCCAGTAAAACGGGACTGGGCACAGATACGCAGTATTTT
length: 14
D: NA
V: TRBV19
J: TRBJ2-3
size: NA

CDR3: CASSIPGTGDYGYTF
DNA: TGTGCCAGTAGTATCCCCGGGACAGGGGACTATGGCTACACCTTC
length: 15
D: TRBD1
V: TRBV19
J: TRBJ1-2
size: NA

CDR3: CASSFRGSDTGELFF
DNA: TGCGCCAGCAGCTTTAGGGGTAGCGACACCGGGGAGCTGTTTTTT
length: 15
D: NA
V: TRBV5-1
J: TRBJ2-2
size: NA

CDR3: CASSPRRSTGGSITSGNTIYF
DNA: TGTGCCAGCAGTCCTCGCCGGTCGACAGGGGGCAGCATTACCTCTGGAAACACCATATATTTT
length: 21
D: TRBD1
V: TRBV27
J: TRBJ1-3
size: NA

CDR3: CASSAETGIGETQYF
DNA: TGTGCCAGCAGCGCCGAGACAGGGATTGGAGAGACCCAGTACTTC
length: 15
D: TRBD1
V: TRBV2
J: TRBJ2-5
size: NA

CDR3: CASSLGDTDNSPLHF
DNA: TGCGCCAGCAGCTTGGGGGACACCGATAATTCACCCCTCCACTTT
length: 15
D: NA
V: TRBV5-1
J: TRBJ1-6
size: NA

CDR3: CASSYSGGGSDEQYF
DNA: TGTGCCAGCAGTTACTCGGGGGGCGGGAGCGACGAGCAGTACTTC
length: 15
D: NA
V: TRBV6-5
J: TRBJ2-7
size: NA

CDR3: CASSYEGSYGYTF
DNA: TGTGCCAGCAGTTACGAGGGATCCTATGGCTACACCTTC
length: 13
D: NA
V: TRBV6-5
J: TRBJ1-2
size: once

CDR3: CASSSSWGGDTDTQYF
DNA: TGTGCCAGCAGTTCCTCTTGGGGAGGGGACACAGATACGCAGTATTTT
length: 16
D: TRBD2
V: TRBV6-6
J: TRBJ2-3
size: NA

CDR3: CASSLYGGTGANVLTF
DNA: TGTGCCAGCAGCTTATATGGGGGCACTGGGGCCAACGTCCTGACTTTC
length: 16
D: NA
V: TRBV7-2
J: TRBJ2-6
size: NA

CDR3: CASSLWSGQGTGNTIYF
DNA: TGTGCCAGCAGTTTATGGAGCGGACAGGGGACTGGAAACACCATATATTTT
length: 17
D: TRBD1
V: TRBV28
J: TRBJ1-3
size: NA

CDR3: CASSARTLSTDTQYF
DNA: TGTGCCAGCAGCGCTCGGACACTAAGCACAGATACGCAGTATTTT
length: 15
D: NA
V: TRBV9
J: TRBJ2-3
size: NA

CDR3: CASSLGPNNEQFF
DNA: TGTGCCAGCAGCTTAGGGCCCAACAATGAGCAGTTCTTC
length: 13
D: NA
V: TRBV7-8
J: TRBJ2-1
size: NA

CDR3: CASSPSGQGSGANVLTF
DNA: TGTGCCAGCAGTCCTTCGGGACAGGGATCTGGGGCCAACGTCCTGACTTTC
length: 17
D: TRBD1
V: TRBV28
J: TRBJ2-6
size: NA

CDR3: CASGAGLAGGTGELFF
DNA: TGTGCCAGTGGAGCCGGACTAGCGGGAGGTACCGGGGAGCTGTTTTTT
length: 16
D: TRBD2
V: TRBV19
J: TRBJ2-2
size: NA

CDR3: CASSSSGSGGRGYF
DNA: TGTGCCAGCAGCTCGTCGGGTAGCGGGGGGCGAGGGTATTTT
length: 14
D: TRBD2
V: TRBV5-4
J: TRBJ2-3
size: NA

CDR3: CAAFGGANYGYTF
DNA: TGTGCCGCGTTTGGCGGAGCTAACTATGGCTACACCTTC
length: 13
D: NA
V: TRBV25-1
J: TRBJ1-2
size: few

CDR3: CASSSVGGTSRDTQYF
DNA: TGTGCCAGCAGCTCCGTAGGGGGGACTAGCAGAGATACGCAGTATTTT
length: 16
D: TRBD2
V: TRBV7-9
J: TRBJ2-3
size: few

CDR3: CASSVGQGVSGELFF
DNA: TGTGCCAGCAGCGTAGGACAGGGGGTTAGCGGGGAGCTGTTTTTT
length: 15
D: TRBD1
V: TRBV9
J: TRBJ2-2
size: once

CDR3: CASSLGTGRTEAFF
DNA: TGTGCCAGCAGCTTAGGAACAGGGCGCACTGAAGCTTTCTTT
length: 14
D: NA
V: TRBV13
J: TRBJ1-1
size: NA

CDR3: CASTRGGSNQPQHF
DNA: TGTGCCAGTACCCGTGGGGGTAGCAATCAGCCCCAGCATTTT
length: 14
D: NA
V: TRBV19
J: TRBJ1-5
size: NA

CDR3: CASSPGTSGRIDTQYF
DNA: TGTGCCAGCAGCCCCGGGACTAGCGGGAGAATTGATACGCAGTATTTT
length: 16
D: TRBD2
V: TRBV7-2
J: TRBJ2-3
size: NA

CDR3: CASSVGTQETQYF
DNA: TGTGCCAGCAGCGTAGGGACTCAAGAGACCCAGTACTTC
length: 13
D: NA
V: TRBV9
J: TRBJ2-5
size: NA

CDR3: CASRRGYDNQPQHF
DNA: TGTGCCAGCCGAAGAGGGTACGACAATCAGCCCCAGCATTTT
length: 14
D: NA
V: TRBV6-1
J: TRBJ1-5
size: NA

CDR3: CASSGHMGTGELFF
DNA: TGTGCCAGCAGCGGCCACATGGGGACCGGGGAGCTGTTTTTT
length: 14
D: NA
V: TRBV9
J: TRBJ2-2
size: NA

CDR3: CASSLSSGQNTIYF
DNA: TGCGCCAGCAGCCTTTCGTCCGGGCAAAACACCATATATTTT
length: 14
D: NA
V: TRBV5-1
J: TRBJ1-3
size: NA

CDR3: CASSLEGNTEAFF
DNA: TGTGCCAGCAGCTTAGAAGGGAACACTGAAGCTTTCTTT
length: 13
D: NA
V: TRBV11-3
J: TRBJ1-1
size: NA